This passage covers 28 T cell receptor beta chains from one sample sequenced in a study of T cell responses to AZD1222 COVID-19 vaccine. Profiling relied on immunoSEQ multiplex PCR, and the TCRdb table lists in-frame clones only, not all of them. The sample has about 130,000 clones; 85% to 95% are singletons. The input for sequencing was peripheral blood, taken 28 days after the second AZD1222 dose. All receptors derive from an adult who received the AZD1222 COVID-19 vaccine.

This clone was recorded a few times. This chain connects TRBV12-3 or TRBV12-4 to TRBJ2-2; 7 nucleotides match TRBD2. V dropped 7 bases and J dropped 5; count of bases not matched to a gene: 4. The CDR3 totals 13 residues. CDR3 nucleotides: TGTGCCAGCACTAGCGGATTAACCGGGGAGCTGTTTTTT. Translated, it gives CASTSGLTGELFF.

This clone was seen just once. V usage is TRBV5-1 and J usage is TRBJ2-3; TRBD2 matches 13 bases. The CDR3 totals 16 residues. V shed 5 bases and J 1 base; nucleotides not matched to a gene: 4. Germline V gene lookup returns CDR1 SGHRS and CDR2 YFSETQ. The CDR3 nucleotides read TGCGCCAGCAGATCCGGGACTAGCGGGGGCACAGATACGCAGTATTTT. Translating gives CASRSGTSGGTDTQYF.

The J gene is TRBJ1-1, the V gene TRBV4-1, with D perhaps TRBD1 (5 bases). The CDR3 runs 16 residues. The V and J ends lost 0 bases and 3 bases respectively, with 14 bases between them. CDR1 is MGHRA and CDR2 is YSYEKL in the germline V gene. The CDR3 reads CASSQEERGLDTEAFF. Here the CDR3 DNA reads TGCGCCAGCAGCCAAGAAGAAAGGGGCTTGGACACTGAAGCTTTCTTT.

This clone occurred a few times. The chain links TRBV19 to TRBJ2-7; 7 bases agree with TRBD2. CDR3 length: 13 residues. Germline V lookup: CDR1 LNHDA, CDR2 SQIVND (reference sequence). The V segment lost 3 bases and the J segment 5 bases; nucleotides outside the gene matches: 4. CDR3 sequence (DNA): TGTGCCAGTAGTATGGGAGGGGTCCACGAGCAGTACTTC. Translated: CASSMGGVHEQYF. Full variable domain (missing parts from reference TRBV19 and TRBJ2-7): DGGITQSPKYLFRKEGQNVTLSCEQNLNHDAMYWYRQDPGQGLRLIYYSQIVNDFQKGDIAEGYSVSREKKESFPLTVTSAQKNPTAFYLCASSMGGVHEQYFGPGTRLTVT.

The chain recombines TRBV12-3 or TRBV12-4 with TRBJ2-3, with no clear D. This CDR3 has 12 residues. V was trimmed by 2 bases and J by 10 bases, leaving 10 bases between them. CDR3 protein: CASSLSGEAQYF. The CDR3, as DNA: TGTGCCAGCAGTTTATCTGGGGAAGCGCAGTATTTT.

V and J are TRBV7-2 and TRBJ2-7; 12 bases are a match to TRBD2. The CDR3 is 19 residues long. The germline CDR1 and CDR2 sequences are SGHTA and FQGNSA. V shed 2 bases and J 3 bases; nucleotides not matched to a gene: 14. Written as DNA, the CDR3 is TGTGCCAGCAGCTTACTGAGACTAGCGGGGGCCCGGACCTTCTACGAGCAGTACTTC. Residues: CASSLLRLAGARTFYEQYF. The full variable domain, with the rest looked up from reference TRBV7-2 and TRBJ2-7, is GAGVSQSPSNKVTEKGKDVELRCDPISGHTALYWYRQSLGQGLEFLIYFQGNSAPDKSGLPSDRFSAERTGGSVSTLTIQRTQQEDSAVYLCASSLLRLAGARTFYEQYFGPGTRLTVT.

The genes are TRBV6-5 and TRBJ1-2; D is uncertain. V lost 7 bases and J lost 7, with 16 bases in between. Germline values: CDR1 MNHEY, CDR2 SVGAGI. The CDR3 consists of 13 residues. CDR3: CASIPDRRGGYTF. The CDR3 region has the DNA TGTGCCAGCATCCCCGACCGACGGGGTGGCTACACCTTC.

This chain uses TRBV6-2 or TRBV6-3 with TRBJ2-1, with D tentatively TRBD2 (6 bases). CDR1 is MNHEY, CDR2 SVGEGT, per germline. This CDR3 has 16 residues. V lost 4 bases and J lost 10, with 23 bases in between. The CDR3, as DNA: TGTGCCAGCAGTTCTTTACTCCGGGGAGGACTACCAGAGCAGTTCTTC. Translated: CASSSLLRGGLPEQFF.

The chain has TRBV6-1 and TRBJ1-1, with D possibly matching TRBD1 (6 bases). Trimming shortened V by 2 bases and J by 3 bases, and 13 bases separated the two germline ends. In germline, CDR1 is MNHNS, CDR2 SASEGT. This CDR3 is 15 amino acids long. The DNA of the CDR3 is TGTGCCAGCAGTGAATTGGACAGCAAAGACACTGAAGCTTTCTTT. This gives the protein CASSELDSKDTEAFF.

The chain couples TRBV7-8 to TRBJ1-4, with D hard to call. The germline V gene encodes CDR1 SGHVS and CDR2 FQNEAQ. Trimming took off 4 bases at V and 7 bases at J, with 13 bases between the two ends. This CDR3 is built from 14 residues. CDR3 amino acids: CASSYHSLSEKLFF. The CDR3 coding sequence is TGTGCCAGCAGCTACCACTCCCTATCTGAAAAACTGTTTTTT. Combining the CDR3 with reference TRBV7-8 and TRBJ1-4 gives the whole variable domain GAGVSQSPRYKVAKRGQDVALRCDPISGHVSLFWYQQALGQGPEFLTYFQNEAQLDKSGLPSDRFFAERPEGSVSTLKIQRTQQEDSAVYLCASSYHSLSEKLFFGSGTQLSVL.

The chain combines TRBV7-2 with TRBJ2-6; D not resolved. There are 15 residues in the CDR3. Germline lookup yields CDR1 SGHTA and CDR2 FQGNSA. Trimming removed 1 base from V and 5 bases from J, with 9 bases in between. The CDR3 protein is CASSLDYTRANVLTF. As DNA, the CDR3 is TGTGCCAGCAGCTTAGACTACACCCGGGCCAACGTCCTGACTTTC.

The V gene is TRBV11-2, the J gene TRBJ1-2, with a possible D match to TRBD1 (6 bases). The V gene lost 4 bases and the J gene lost 7 bases, with 19 bases spanning the gap. The CDR3 contains 15 residues. CDR1 is SGHAT and CDR2 is FQNNGV in the germline V gene. CDR3 nucleotide sequence: TGTGCCAGCAGCTACAGTGGGGACACCCCCCGTGGCTACACCTTC. It translates to CASSYSGDTPRGYTF.

The genes are TRBV19 and TRBJ1-5; no reliable D call. V lost 7 bases and J 4 bases, leaving 11 bases between the germline ends. The length of the CDR3 is 13 residues. CDR1 and CDR2 (germline): LNHDA, SQIVND (reference sequence). As DNA, the CDR3 is TGTGCCAGTACCTTGGAAGTGAATCAGCCCCAGCATTTT. Its protein product is CASTLEVNQPQHF.

This clone has a single count. It is unclear where the CDR3 begins or ends on the DNA, so no DNA is shown, and the CDR3 is as TCRdb lists it. The V gene is TRBV10-1, the J gene TRBJ1-6; the D segment call TRBD1 is taken from the table without a DNA check. A total of 19 residues make up the CDR3, ends included. Germline V gene data show CDR1 as WNHNN and CDR2 as SYGVQD (reference sequence). CDR3 in amino acids: CATRGTGGAYLCNSSPLHF.

The V and J genes are TRBV7-8 and TRBJ1-1; tentative D call: TRBD1 (6 bases). V was pared by 3 bases and J by 1 base, with 15 bases between. CDR3 size: 16 residues. Germline lookup yields CDR1 SGHVS and CDR2 FQNEAQ. The CDR3 loop is CASSFRPRTANTEAFF. In DNA form, the CDR3 reads TGTGCCAGCAGCTTCCGGCCCCGGACAGCGAACACTGAAGCTTTCTTT.

V and J are TRBV5-5 and TRBJ1-5; D may be TRBD1 (6 bases). There are 15 residues in the CDR3. Germline V gene data show CDR1 as SGHKS and CDR2 as YYEKEE (reference sequence). V was clipped by 1 base and J by 0 bases, with 8 bases between them. The CDR3 DNA reads as TGTGCCAGCAGCTTGCACAGGGATAGCAATCAGCCCCAGCATTTT. This gives the protein CASSLHRDSNQPQHF.

The V gene is TRBV5-1, the J gene TRBJ2-7; 7 bases are a match to TRBD2. The ends lost 4 bases at V and 7 bases at J; junction bases unmatched: 14. The germline V gene has CDR1 SGHRS and CDR2 YFSETQ. This CDR3 has 15 residues. The CDR3 loop reads CASSPELAVGWEQYF. For the CDR3, the DNA is TGCGCCAGCAGCCCGGAGCTAGCGGTCGGATGGGAGCAGTACTTC.

A single count supports this clone. The CDR3 DNA is TGTGCCAGCAGCCTGACTAGCGGGGGTTCCACAGATACGCAGTATTTT. This encodes CASSLTSGGSTDTQYF. The chain is built from TRBV3-1 (or the pseudogene TRBV3-2) and TRBJ2-3, with 12 bases fitting TRBD2. V was clipped by 4 bases and J by 2 bases; unmatched bases: 4. Per the germline V gene, CDR1 is LGHDT and CDR2 is YNNKEL (reference sequence). CDR3 length equals 16 residues.

The rearrangement uses TRBV23-1 and TRBJ1-1; D remains unclear. TRBV23-1 is marked as an open reading frame, function uncertain. The CDR3 spans 13 residues. Trimming cost V 6 bases and J 3 bases, with 11 bases left between them. CDR3 in amino acids: CASRTDEDTEAFF. CDR3 in DNA: TGCGCCAGCAGGACCGACGAAGACACTGAAGCTTTCTTT.

The chain recombines TRBV10-3 with TRBJ1-2, with 7 bases fitting TRBD1. Germline assignment: CDR1 ENHRY and CDR2 SYGVKD. The CDR3 runs to 13 residues. Trimming took 2 bases from V and 8 from J; bases not matched to a gene: 5. This CDR3 is CAISEEGAGGYTF. CDR3 DNA: TGTGCCATCAGTGAGGAGGGGGCAGGAGGCTACACCTTC.

The J gene is TRBJ2-7, the V gene TRBV5-1; 13 nucleotides match TRBD2. The ends lost 3 bases at V and 6 bases at J; junction bases unmatched: 6. The CDR3 is made up of 15 amino acids. Germline V gives CDR1 SGHRS, CDR2 YFSETQ. In nucleotides, the CDR3 is TGCGCCAGCAGCTCAGGACTAGCGGGGGCCCTCGAGCAGTACTTC. Translation gives CASSSGLAGALEQYF.

This rearrangement joins TRBV2 to TRBJ1-6, with D possibly being TRBD1 (6 bases). The CDR3 has 14 residues. V was cut by 10 bases and J by 2 bases, with 12 bases left in between. The germline V gene has CDR1 SNHLY and CDR2 FYNNEI. The CDR3 DNA is TGTGCCACCTACAGGGTAACCTATAATTCACCCCTCCACTTT. Translating it yields CATYRVTYNSPLHF.

The rearrangement links TRBV18 to TRBJ1-4; no definite D call. Germline CDR1 KGHSH, CDR2 LQKENI. The V end was cut by 1 base, the J end by 4 bases, with 4 bases between. The CDR3 runs to 13 residues. CDR3 residues: CASSPRDNEKLFF. In DNA form, the CDR3 reads TGTGCCAGCTCACCACGTGATAATGAAAAACTGTTTTTT.

The V and J genes are TRBV5-1 and TRBJ1-6, with D unclear. This CDR3 spans 14 amino acids. Germline CDR1 is SGHRS and CDR2 is YFSETQ. The ends were cut back, 0 bases at V and 6 bases at J, with 7 bases in the middle. The CDR3 region is CASSLAASNSPLHF. Here the CDR3 DNA reads TGCGCCAGCAGCTTGGCGGCCTCTAATTCACCCCTCCACTTT.

V usage is TRBV28 and J usage is TRBJ1-4, with 8 nucleotides matching TRBD1. This CDR3 spans 14 amino acids. The ends lost 10 bases at V and 8 bases at J; junction bases unmatched: 12. The germline V gene has CDR1 MDHEN and CDR2 SYDVKM. The DNA of the CDR3 is TGTGCCACCTCCGTGGGACAGGAAAGGGAAAAACTGTTTTTT. Its protein is CATSVGQEREKLFF. The entire variable domain, with the rest obtained from reference TRBV28 and TRBJ1-4, is as follows: DVKVTQSSRYLVKRTGEKVFLECVQDMDHENMFWYRQDPGLGLRLIYFSYDVKMKEKGDIPEGYSVSREKKERFSLILESASTNQTSMYLCATSVGQEREKLFFGSGTQLSVL.

The chain links TRBV6-5 to TRBJ2-1, with TRBD2 identical over 7 bases. Germline lookup yields CDR1 MNHEY and CDR2 SVGAGI. CDR3 length: 15 amino acids. J lost 0 bases, V lost 6 bases, and 5 bases had no gene match. The CDR3 reads CASRLAESSYNEQFF. In DNA, the CDR3 is TGTGCCAGCAGGCTAGCGGAAAGCTCCTACAATGAGCAGTTCTTC.

The chain recombines TRBV7-3 with TRBJ2-2, with 8 positions matching TRBD2. Germline V gene data show CDR1 as SGHTA and CDR2 as FQGTGA. This CDR3 is 16 amino acids long. With 4 bases clipped from V and 3 bases from J, the junction kept 7 bases outside the gene matches. CDR3: CASSSGGAWHTGELFF. CDR3 bases: TGTGCCAGCAGCTCCGGGGGGGCCTGGCACACCGGGGAGCTGTTTTTT.

J is TRBJ1-1 and V is TRBV2; D is unclear. Germline V gene data show CDR1 as SNHLY and CDR2 as FYNNEI. The CDR3 totals 13 residues. The V end was cut by 1 base, the J end by 5 bases, with 8 bases between. As DNA, the CDR3 is TGTGCCAGCAGTGAAGAGGGTGTGACTGAAGCTTTCTTT. Protein: CASSEEGVTEAFF.